This is a list of T cell receptor beta chains from one sample in a study of T cells after yellow fever vaccination. TCRdb re-derived calls from the 5' RACE reads in MiXCR, one entry per CDR3 protein. The sample carries 300,000 to 350,000 distinct CDR3 sequences, about 10% recorded once. The sequencing used CD4+ T cells sorted from PBMCs, collected 45 days after the yellow fever booster vaccination. These TCRs come from a young man who received the YFV17D yellow fever vaccine. Each CDR3 is given with its conserved first and last residue. D genes are given only for firm matches. Clone size appears in some rows only: once, few, many, or a class for an expanded clone.

v_gene: TRBV6-5
abundance: .
d_gene: .
j_gene: TRBJ1-5
CDR3nt: TGTGCCAGCAATTCAGGGGAGAATCAGCCCCAGCATTTT
CDR3aa: CASNSGENQPQHF

v_gene: TRBV12-3/TRBV12-4
abundance: .
d_gene: TRBD1
j_gene: TRBJ2-1
CDR3nt: TGTGCCAGCCATAGACAGGGGTACAATGAGCAGTTCTTC
CDR3aa: CASHRQGYNEQFF

v_gene: TRBV3-1
abundance: .
d_gene: .
j_gene: TRBJ1-1
CDR3nt: TGTGCCAGCAGCCAAGAGGGGCGGACTGAAGCTTTCTTT
CDR3aa: CASSQEGRTEAFF

v_gene: TRBV6-5
abundance: .
d_gene: .
j_gene: TRBJ1-1
CDR3nt: TGTGCCAGCAGTTACGGCCGACACAGGGAAACTGAAGCTTTCTTT
CDR3aa: CASSYGRHRETEAFF

v_gene: TRBV23-1
abundance: .
d_gene: .
j_gene: TRBJ2-2
CDR3nt: TGCGCCAGCAGTCAATCGGGGCCAGGGACAACGAACACCGGGGAGCTGTTTTTT
CDR3aa: CASSQSGPGTTNTGELFF

v_gene: TRBV3-1
abundance: few
d_gene: .
j_gene: TRBJ2-3
CDR3nt: TGTGCCAGCAGCCAAGGGATGGCTACGCAGTATTTT
CDR3aa: CASSQGMATQYF

v_gene: TRBV7-9
abundance: few
d_gene: .
j_gene: TRBJ1-6
CDR3nt: TGTGCCAGCACATCTTGGGGTTCACCCCTCCACTTT
CDR3aa: CASTSWGSPLHF

v_gene: TRBV7-3
abundance: few
d_gene: TRBD2
j_gene: TRBJ2-3
CDR3nt: TGTGCCAGCAGCCCTAGCGGCCCACGCACAGATACGCAGTATTTT
CDR3aa: CASSPSGPRTDTQYF

v_gene: TRBV11-2
abundance: few
d_gene: .
j_gene: TRBJ2-3
CDR3nt: TGTGCCAGCAGCTCCGATCTAGGGAGGGATACGCAGTATTTT
CDR3aa: CASSSDLGRDTQYF

v_gene: TRBV12-3/TRBV12-4
abundance: few
d_gene: TRBD2
j_gene: TRBJ2-3
CDR3nt: TGTGCCAGCAGTTTAAAGTTTCGTGCTAGCGGGGTGGCTAGCACAGATACGCAGTATTTT
CDR3aa: CASSLKFRASGVASTDTQYF

v_gene: TRBV7-9
abundance: few
d_gene: .
j_gene: TRBJ1-2
CDR3nt: TGTGCCAGCAGCTTACTTAGCTTTCAGGGGAATGGCTACACCTTC
CDR3aa: CASSLLSFQGNGYTF

v_gene: TRBV20-1
abundance: .
d_gene: .
j_gene: TRBJ1-1
CDR3nt: TGCAGTGCTAGAATCCAGGGGACCACTGAAGCTTTCTTT
CDR3aa: CSARIQGTTEAFF

v_gene: TRBV2
abundance: .
d_gene: TRBD1
j_gene: TRBJ2-2
CDR3nt: TGTGCCAGCAAGGGTCAGGGGGCCTCCGGGGAGCTGTTTTTT
CDR3aa: CASKGQGASGELFF

v_gene: TRBV4-1
abundance: few
d_gene: TRBD1
j_gene: TRBJ2-7
CDR3nt: TGCGCCAGCAGCCGACGGACAGGACAGACCTACGAGCAGTACTTC
CDR3aa: CASSRRTGQTYEQYF

v_gene: TRBV4-3
abundance: .
d_gene: .
j_gene: TRBJ2-3
CDR3nt: TGCGCCAGCAGCCCGGGCTACCCTAGCACAGATACGCAGTATTTT
CDR3aa: CASSPGYPSTDTQYF

v_gene: TRBV5-4
abundance: few
d_gene: TRBD1
j_gene: TRBJ1-2
CDR3nt: TGTGCCAGCAGCACAGGACAGGGGTCTAACTATGGCTACACCTTC
CDR3aa: CASSTGQGSNYGYTF

v_gene: TRBV5-1
abundance: few
d_gene: .
j_gene: TRBJ1-5
CDR3nt: TGCGCCAGCAGCTTGGGGGTGGGTAGCAATCAGCCCCAGCATTTT
CDR3aa: CASSLGVGSNQPQHF

v_gene: TRBV4-2
abundance: few
d_gene: TRBD2
j_gene: TRBJ2-2
CDR3nt: TGTGCCAGCAGCCAAGACCCCGGGACTAGTAGGCTTGGACCCGGGGAGCTGTTTTTT
CDR3aa: CASSQDPGTSRLGPGELFF

v_gene: TRBV24-1
abundance: many
d_gene: TRBD1
j_gene: TRBJ2-2
CDR3nt: TGTGCCACCAGTGATATACCGGGGGCGGACAGGGCCCCCACCGGGGAGCTGTTTTTT
CDR3aa: CATSDIPGADRAPTGELFF

v_gene: TRBV7-6
abundance: few
d_gene: .
j_gene: TRBJ1-2
CDR3nt: TGTGCCAGCAGCCCCTACAGTTCTGGCTACACCTTC
CDR3aa: CASSPYSSGYTF

v_gene: TRBV2
abundance: .
d_gene: TRBD1
j_gene: TRBJ1-5
CDR3nt: TGTGCCAGCAGCGCCGAGGGGGCAGCTAATCAGCCCCAGCATTTT
CDR3aa: CASSAEGAANQPQHF

v_gene: TRBV29-1
abundance: .
d_gene: .
j_gene: TRBJ1-2
CDR3nt: TGCAGCGTTACCGAAGGGACTAACTATGGCTACACCTTC
CDR3aa: CSVTEGTNYGYTF

v_gene: TRBV11-2
abundance: few
d_gene: .
j_gene: TRBJ2-7
CDR3nt: TGTGCCAGCAGCCTCACCGGAGAGAGGTACGAGCAGTACTTC
CDR3aa: CASSLTGERYEQYF

v_gene: TRBV5-1
abundance: many
d_gene: .
j_gene: TRBJ2-3
CDR3nt: TGCGCCAGCAGCTCCCTCGGGGGCACAGATACGCAGTATTTT
CDR3aa: CASSSLGGTDTQYF

v_gene: TRBV7-6
abundance: .
d_gene: .
j_gene: TRBJ2-5
CDR3nt: TGTGCCAGCAGCCCCCGGGAGCGGCGTAACCAAGAGACCCAGTACTTC
CDR3aa: CASSPRERRNQETQYF

v_gene: TRBV21-1
abundance: .
d_gene: .
j_gene: TRBJ1-5
CDR3nt: TGTGCCAGCAGCAAAATAGCCAGCTCAAATCAGCCCCAGCATTTT
CDR3aa: CASSKIASSNQPQHF

v_gene: TRBV5-1
abundance: few
d_gene: .
j_gene: TRBJ1-6
CDR3nt: TGCGCCAGTAGGGACGGAGCCGGAGGGGTAGGGGTCGAGGGTAATTCACCCCTCCACTTT
CDR3aa: CASRDGAGGVGVEGNSPLHF

v_gene: TRBV28
abundance: few
d_gene: TRBD2
j_gene: TRBJ2-3
CDR3nt: TGTGCCAGCAGTTTACGCGGCACTAGCGGGGGTTCACGCACAGATACGCAGTATTTT
CDR3aa: CASSLRGTSGGSRTDTQYF

v_gene: TRBV18
abundance: .
d_gene: .
j_gene: TRBJ2-3
CDR3nt: TGTGCCAGCTCACCGGGCGCCCGGGGCCTTCGTGTGACTAGACACGCAGATACGCAGTATTTT
CDR3aa: CASSPGARGLRVTRHADTQYF

v_gene: TRBV18
abundance: few
d_gene: .
j_gene: TRBJ2-3
CDR3nt: TGTGCCAGCTCACCACCGGGCGGCCCGGCCTATACGCAGTATTTT
CDR3aa: CASSPPGGPAYTQYF

v_gene: TRBV7-9
abundance: .
d_gene: .
j_gene: TRBJ1-4
CDR3nt: TGTGCCAGCAGCGACCTAGCACGCGGGGCCACTAATGAAAAACTGTTTTTT
CDR3aa: CASSDLARGATNEKLFF

v_gene: TRBV20-1
abundance: .
d_gene: .
j_gene: TRBJ1-4
CDR3nt: TGCAGTGCTAATTATAGGCGGACTAATGAAAAACTGTTTTTT
CDR3aa: CSANYRRTNEKLFF

v_gene: TRBV5-1
abundance: .
d_gene: TRBD2
j_gene: TRBJ2-7
CDR3nt: TGCGCCAGCAGCTCCCAGAGTAGCGGGGGGGCCACCTCCTACGAGCAGTACTTC
CDR3aa: CASSSQSSGGATSYEQYF

v_gene: TRBV7-2
abundance: .
d_gene: .
j_gene: TRBJ1-6
CDR3nt: TGTGCCAGCAGCTTAGTTTTGGGACGTTCCGTGAATTCACCCCTCCACTTT
CDR3aa: CASSLVLGRSVNSPLHF